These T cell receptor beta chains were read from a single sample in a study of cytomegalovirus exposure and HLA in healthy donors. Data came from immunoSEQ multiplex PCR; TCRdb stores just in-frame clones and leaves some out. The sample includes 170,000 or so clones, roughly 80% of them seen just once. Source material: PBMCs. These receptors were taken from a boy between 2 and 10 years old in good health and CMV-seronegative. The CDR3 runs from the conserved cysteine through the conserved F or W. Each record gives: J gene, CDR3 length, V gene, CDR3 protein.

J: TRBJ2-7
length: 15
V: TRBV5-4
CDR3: CASSLTGQGVYEQYF

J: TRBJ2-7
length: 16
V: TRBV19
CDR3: CASSRSPGAVSYEQYF

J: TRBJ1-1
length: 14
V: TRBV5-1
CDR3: CASSPQGQNTEAFF

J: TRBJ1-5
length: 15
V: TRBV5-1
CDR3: CASIPGQYSNQPQHF

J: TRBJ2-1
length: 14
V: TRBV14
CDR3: CASSHDRVDNEQFF

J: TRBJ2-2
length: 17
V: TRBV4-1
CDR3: CASRPVGTSGRTGELFF

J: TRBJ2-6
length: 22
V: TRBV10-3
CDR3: CAISEFGGDIFSKGSGANVLTF

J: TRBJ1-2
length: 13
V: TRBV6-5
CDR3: CASSYSANYGYTF

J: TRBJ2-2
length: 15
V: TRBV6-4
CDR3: CASRPDRAPTGELFF

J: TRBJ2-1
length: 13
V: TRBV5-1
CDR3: CASSFGEGNEQFF

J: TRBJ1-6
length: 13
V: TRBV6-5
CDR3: CASDSGVGSPLHF

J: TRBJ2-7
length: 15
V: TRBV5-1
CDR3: CASSLVRQYSYEQYF

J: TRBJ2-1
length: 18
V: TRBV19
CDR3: CASSPVGAGGLPYNEQFF

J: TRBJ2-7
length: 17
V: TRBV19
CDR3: CASSPAGGGQDSYEQYF

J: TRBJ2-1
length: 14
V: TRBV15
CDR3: CATSETSGHNEQFF

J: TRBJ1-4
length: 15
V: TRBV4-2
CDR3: CASSQDDRENEKLFF

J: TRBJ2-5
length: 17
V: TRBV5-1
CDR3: CASSLASGTGVEETQYF

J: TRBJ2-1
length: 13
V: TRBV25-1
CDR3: CASSHRGYNEQFF

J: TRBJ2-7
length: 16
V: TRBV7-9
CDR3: CASSLGGTGITYEQYF

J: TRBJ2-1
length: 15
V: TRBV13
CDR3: CASSLDLESYNEQFF

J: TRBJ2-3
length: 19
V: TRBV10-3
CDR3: CAISERPGTSGRSTDTQYF

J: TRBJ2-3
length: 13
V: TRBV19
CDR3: CASSIRRADTQYF

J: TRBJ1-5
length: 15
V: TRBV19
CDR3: CASSYRERGNQPQHF

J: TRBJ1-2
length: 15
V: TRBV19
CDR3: CASSIYRGRQDGYTF